The 26 T cell receptor beta chains in this list originate from one sample, sequenced in a study of T-cell reconstitution after alpha-beta-depleted transplantation in children. TCRbeta library construction was performed incorporating unique molecular identifiers. Each CDR3 protein gets one entry after TCRdb re-called the PCR reads with MiXCR. The sample includes fewer than 250,000 distinct CDR3 sequences, around 8% of them seen just once. The sample was PBMCs, mostly from graft donor cells, taken 180 days after TCRalphabeta/CD19-depleted stem cell transplant. Every receptor here comes from a male patient aged 10 to 17 who had a stem cell transplant for acute lymphoblastic leukemia, so the T cells may come from the graft donor.

This clonotype was picked up many times. The chain links TRBV27 to TRBJ2-5; 11 nucleotides align to TRBD1. Germline loops: CDR1 MNHEY, CDR2 SMNVEV (reference sequence). The CDR3 is made up of 17 amino acids. V was pared by 0 bases and J by 2 bases, with 5 bases of the junction left unmatched. In nucleotides, the CDR3 is TGTGCCAGCAGTTTATCCCCGGGACAGGGGGTTCAAGAGACCCAGTACTTC. This gives the protein CASSLSPGQGVQETQYF.

This clonotype was found many times. The DNA of the CDR3 is TGCGCCAGCAGCTGGGGGCGGCCTGGAAACACCATATATTTT. As protein: CASSWGRPGNTIYF. The chain recombines TRBV5-1 with TRBJ1-3; tentatively, D is TRBD1 (6 bases). Germline lookup yields CDR1 SGHRS and CDR2 YFSETQ. The V and J ends lost 3 bases and 2 bases respectively, with 9 bases between them. The CDR3 is 14 residues long.

Many counts were recorded for this clonotype. The rearrangement links TRBV13 to TRBJ1-1; TRBD1 agrees at 7 bases. The V segment lost 5 bases and the J segment 3 bases; nucleotides outside the gene matches: 6. Per the germline V gene, CDR1 is PRHDT and CDR2 is FYEKMQ (reference sequence). The CDR3 consists of 14 residues. The CDR3 region has the DNA TGTGCCAGCAGCCAACAGGGGCGGCACACTGAAGCTTTCTTT. Translated: CASSQQGRHTEAFF.

This clonotype was recorded at least ten times. CDR3 loop: CASSQRDRGQNGYTF. Here the CDR3 DNA reads TGTGCCAGCAGCCAGAGGGACAGGGGCCAAAATGGCTACACCTTC. This chain joins TRBV3-1 and TRBJ1-2, with 10 bases fitting TRBD1. The CDR3 has 15 amino acids. The junction had 7 bases not matched to a gene; V was cut back by 3 bases and J by 6 bases. The germline CDR1 and CDR2 sequences are LGHDT and YNNKEL (reference sequence).

A word on this clonotype: A clone one base away is much larger, so this may be a read error. CDR3 nucleotide sequence: TGTGCCACCCTCCAGGGACTAACCGACAATGAGCAGTTCTTC. The encoded protein is CATLQGLTDNEQFF. This rearrangement joins TRBV15 to TRBJ2-1; 7 nucleotides match TRBD2. Germline CDR1 is LNHNV and CDR2 is YYDKDF (reference sequence). The CDR3 length is 14 residues. Trimming at V came to 8 bases and at J to 5 bases, leaving 9 bases not matched to a gene.

This clonotype was seen repeatedly, ten times or more. The V gene is TRBV29-1, the J gene TRBJ2-2; D tentatively fits TRBD1 or TRBD2 (5 bases each). Germline V gene lookup returns CDR1 SQVTM and CDR2 ANQGSEA. V dropped 6 bases and J dropped 1 base, with 15 bases sitting between them. The CDR3 sequence is 15 residues long. CDR3 sequence (DNA): TGCAGCGTCCAAGCCGGTGGGGGGAACACCGGGGAGCTGTTTTTT. This sequence encodes CSVQAGGGNTGELFF.

This clonotype was picked up a small number of times. The V and J genes are TRBV18 and TRBJ1-2; TRBD1 matches at 7 bases. V dropped 2 bases and J dropped 4; count of bases not matched to a gene: 7. From germline, CDR1 is KGHSH and CDR2 LQKENI. The CDR3 consists of 15 residues. The CDR3 loop is CASSPTDRVGYGYTF. The CDR3 DNA reads TGTGCCAGCTCACCAACTGACAGGGTGGGCTATGGCTACACCTTC.

Ten or more counts support this clonotype. V and J are TRBV12-3 or TRBV12-4 and TRBJ1-3; possible D gene TRBD1, 5 bases. V dropped 9 bases and J dropped 2 bases, with 14 bases sitting between them. CDR3 size: 14 residues. The CDR3, as DNA: TGTGCCAGTGGCCCGGGGGGGACTGGAAACACCATATATTTT. This encodes CASGPGGTGNTIYF.

This clonotype was seen many times. The chain couples TRBV7-2 to TRBJ1-6; D is possibly TRBD1 (5 bases). Trimming removed 2 bases from V and 0 bases from J, with 8 bases in between. From germline, CDR1 is SGHTA and CDR2 FQGNSA. The CDR3 loop spans 16 amino acids. The CDR3 sequence is CASSLYQGSYNSPLHF. Here the CDR3 DNA reads TGTGCCAGCAGCTTATATCAGGGCTCCTATAATTCACCCCTCCACTTT.

This clonotype was detected many times. The gene calls are TRBV7-6 and TRBJ1-1; D remains ambiguous. The V gene lost 3 bases and the J gene lost 1 base, with 6 bases spanning the gap. The length of the CDR3 is 13 residues. Germline V CDR1 and CDR2: SGHVS, FNYEAQ. The CDR3 region is CASSLGENTEAFF. The CDR3, as DNA: TGTGCCAGCAGCTTGGGAGAGAACACTGAAGCTTTCTTT.

This clonotype was picked up many times. This chain uses TRBV29-1 with TRBJ2-1, with 9 positions matching TRBD2. Unmatched junction bases numbered 15, after V lost 6 bases and J lost 3 bases. The CDR3 consists of 17 residues. The germline V gene has CDR1 SQVTM and CDR2 ANQGSEA. The CDR3 protein is CSVARELAGAFYNEQFF. The CDR3 DNA reads TGCAGCGTAGCCCGAGAATTAGCGGGGGCCTTCTACAATGAGCAGTTCTTC.

This clonotype appeared a few times. The V gene is TRBV3-1, the J gene TRBJ2-7; possibly TRBD1 or TRBD2 for D (5 bases each). In germline, CDR1 is LGHDT, CDR2 YNNKEL (reference sequence). V dropped 5 bases and J dropped 4 bases, with 9 bases sitting between them. There are 12 residues in the CDR3. In DNA, the CDR3 is TGTGCCAGCAGCAGGGACCCGTACGAGCAGTACTTC. Translation gives CASSRDPYEQYF.

The table lists this clonotype with many counts. The chain has TRBV5-1 and TRBJ2-3; 7 bases agree with TRBD2. With V trimmed by 10 bases and J by 4 bases, 12 bases remained unmatched. The germline V gene has CDR1 SGHRS and CDR2 YFSETQ. CDR3 size: 14 residues. The CDR3 sequence is CACMVGGSSDTQYF. In DNA, the CDR3 is TGCGCCTGCATGGTGGGCGGGAGCTCAGATACGCAGTATTTT.

The sample holds a few counts of this clonotype. The chain links TRBV7-9 to TRBJ2-7; D possibly corresponds to TRBD1 (5 bases). V lost 3 bases and J 7 bases, leaving 16 bases between the germline ends. Germline values: CDR1 SEHNR, CDR2 FQNEAQ (reference sequence). The CDR3 covers 14 residues. The CDR3 sequence is CASSLAGIKSEQYF. CDR3 coding DNA: TGTGCCAGCAGCTTGGCAGGGATCAAGTCAGAGCAGTACTTC.

The sample holds many counts of this clonotype. The chain has TRBV12-3 or TRBV12-4 and TRBJ2-7; D remains ambiguous. With 2 bases removed from V and 5 bases from J, the gap between germline ends came to 13 bases. The CDR3 is made up of 14 amino acids. Written as DNA, the CDR3 is TGTGCCAGCAGTTTATTTGCCCGCGTGGACGAGCAGTACTTC. It yields the protein CASSLFARVDEQYF.

This clonotype was recorded at least ten times. V is TRBV6-2 or TRBV6-3 and J is TRBJ2-7, with 7 nucleotides matching TRBD2. The CDR3 covers 16 residues. From germline, CDR1 is MNHEY and CDR2 SVGEGT. V dropped 5 bases and J dropped 2; count of bases not matched to a gene: 12. The CDR3 DNA reads TGTGCCAGCAGTACCTTCGCTAGCGGTCCTCCCTACGAGCAGTACTTC. The encoded protein is CASSTFASGPPYEQYF.

This clonotype was observed a few times. The J gene is TRBJ2-1, the V gene TRBV6-5; tentative D call: TRBD2 (6 bases). This CDR3 spans 15 amino acids. From germline, CDR1 is MNHEY and CDR2 SVGAGI. The V gene lost 7 bases and the J gene lost 6 bases, with 19 bases spanning the gap. This chain's CDR3 is CASTPEGGYSNEQFF. The DNA for the CDR3 is TGTGCCAGCACTCCGGAGGGTGGTTACAGCAATGAGCAGTTCTTC.

This clonotype was observed at least ten times. This chain uses TRBV29-1 with TRBJ1-2; 7 positions agree with TRBD1. The CDR3 is made up of 15 amino acids. Unmatched junction bases numbered 12, after V lost 4 bases and J lost 4 bases. Germline lookup yields CDR1 SQVTM and CDR2 ANQGSEA. The DNA for the CDR3 is TGCAGCGTTGGAGGGAGAGGGGGCGCATTCTATGGCTACACCTTC. Translation gives CSVGGRGGAFYGYTF.

This clonotype was recorded only once. The chain joins TRBV19 to TRBJ1-1; D gene unclear. There are 13 residues in the CDR3. Germline values: CDR1 LNHDA, CDR2 SQIVND (reference sequence). Trimming left V 3 bases short and J 6 bases short, with 11 bases between. DNA of the CDR3: TGTGCCAGTAGTATGAGAGGGAGGCCTGAAGCTTTCTTT. Residues: CASSMRGRPEAFF.

This clonotype showed up many times. The rearrangement uses TRBV7-3 and TRBJ2-1; tentatively, D is TRBD2 (6 bases). The CDR3 runs 15 residues. Germline CDR1 SGHTA, CDR2 FQGTGA. Trimming stripped 5 bases from V and 2 bases from J, with 13 bases between. The CDR3 DNA reads as TGTGCCAGCAGCCCCCAGGCGGGGACCTACAATGAGCAGTTCTTC. It codes for CASSPQAGTYNEQFF.

Ten or more counts support this clonotype. The genes are TRBV4-1 and TRBJ2-7; D is unresolved. This CDR3 spans 13 amino acids. Germline CDR1 reads MGHRA; CDR2 reads YSYEKL. V was clipped by 0 bases and J by 3 bases, with 6 bases between them. This CDR3 reads CASSQEGSYEQYF. CDR3 coding DNA: TGCGCCAGCAGCCAAGAGGGCAGCTACGAGCAGTACTTC.

This clonotype was recorded many times. The chain links TRBV7-2 to TRBJ2-7; 8 bases align to TRBD2. The CDR3 length is 14 residues. After removal of 1 base from V and 6 bases from J, the junction contained 5 bases not matched to a gene. Per the germline V gene, CDR1 is SGHTA and CDR2 is FQGNSA. CDR3 sequence reads: CASSLGGGQREQYF. CDR3 DNA sequence: TGTGCCAGCAGCTTAGGCGGGGGGCAACGCGAGCAGTACTTC.

This clonotype has a count of ten or more. The V call is TRBV5-6, the J call TRBJ2-2; possibly TRBD2 for D (6 bases). The CDR3 totals 16 residues. Looked up from germline, CDR1 is SGHDT and CDR2 is YYEEEE. With 2 bases removed from V and 2 bases from J, the gap between germline ends came to 13 bases. The CDR3 protein is CASSFRRGLNTGELFF. CDR3 nucleotides: TGTGCCAGCAGCTTCCGCCGGGGACTCAACACCGGGGAGCTGTTTTTT.

The V and J genes are TRBV3-1 and TRBJ2-2; 7 bases are shared with TRBD1. From germline, CDR1 is LGHDT and CDR2 YNNKEL (reference sequence). The CDR3 is made up of 15 amino acids. V lost 11 bases to trimming and J lost 6 bases; unmatched junction nucleotides: 15. DNA for the CDR3: TGTGCCTCCTGCCTTACGACAGGGCGGGCCGGGGAGCTGTTTTTT. This sequence encodes CASCLTTGRAGELFF.

The V and J genes are TRBV14 and TRBJ2-7; a possible D gene is TRBD2 (5 bases). Germline lookup yields CDR1 SGHDN and CDR2 FVKESK. V lost 6 bases, J lost 6 bases, and 18 bases lay in between. This CDR3 region has 14 residues. CDR3 amino acids: CASREDGPWGEQYF. Here the CDR3 DNA reads TGTGCCAGCAGGGAGGACGGTCCCTGGGGCGAGCAGTACTTC.

In its sample, this clonotype was seen many times. This chain joins TRBV25-1 and TRBJ2-3, with a possible D match to TRBD2 (6 bases). There are 14 residues in the CDR3. Germline lookup yields CDR1 MGHDK and CDR2 SYGVNS. Trimming took 6 bases from V and 2 from J, leaving 12 bases between them. The CDR3: CASRARDFTDTQYF. The DNA for the CDR3 is TGTGCCAGCAGGGCCCGGGACTTCACAGATACGCAGTATTTT.